This T cell receptor beta chain comes out of a study of cytomegalovirus exposure and HLA in healthy donors. PCR involved 60 Vbeta and 13 Jbeta primers. Only in-frame clones appear in the TCRdb table, and some are missing; sequencing was by immunoSEQ multiplex PCR. The data show some 170,000 clones, approximately 80% seen once. The CDR3 has 21 residues. Losses at the gene ends were 3 bases for V and 0 bases for J; bases not matched to a gene: 19. Germline CDR1 reads SGHRS; CDR2 reads YFSETQ. This clone was seen only a few times. This rearrangement joins TRBV5-1 to TRBJ2-1; 9 bases agree with TRBD1. The sequencing sample was made of PBMCs. The sequence was collected from a woman younger than 35 in good health and CMV-seropositive. The CDR3 spells CASSYLVTGGVLSFSYNEQFF. DNA for the CDR3: TGCGCCAGCAGCTACCTAGTTACAGGGGGCGTACTCTCATTCTCCTACAATGAGCAGTTCTTC.